This TCR beta chain was profiled in a study of beta chain features in type 1 diabetes. Overall study: Examined across all samples were approximately 99 million sorted cells. Notes on the study in general: PCR may have favored shorter templates equally in patients and controls.

As to this clone: Its antigen is unidentified.

All of the isolated RNA was reverse transcribed, so expressed TCRB transcripts were sequenced. Mean read depth for naive, central memory and regulatory T cell samples was several million reads. TCRdb's copy holds only in-frame clones and misses some; the assay was immunoSEQ multiplex PCR. The sample includes 150,000 to 180,000 clones, around 8% of them seen just once. The CDR3 has 15 amino acids. Trimming took 3 bases from V and 2 from J, leaving 12 bases between them. Germline V CDR1 and CDR2: LNHDA, SQIVND (reference sequence). The chain joins TRBV19 to TRBJ2-3; D may be TRBD1 (6 bases). Sequencing input: central memory CD4+ T cells from blood. The sequence was collected from a man between 18 and 29 years old in good health. CDR3: CASSIATGFTDTQYF. DNA for the CDR3: TGTGCCAGTAGTATTGCTACAGGGTTCACAGATACGCAGTATTTT.